These T cell receptor beta chains were read from a single sample in a study of blood T cells in healthy people across ages. One entry per CDR3 protein, called by TCRdb with MiXCR from the 5' RACE reads. Found here are approximately 690,000 distinct CDR3 sequences, about 54% of them singletons; the top ten hold 30% to 45%. Sequenced sample: blood. The receptors shown here come from a man between 60 and 75 years old in good health. Both conserved end residues are trimmed from each CDR3. D genes are given only for firm matches. Clone size, where shown, is once, few, many, or a class for clones that have expanded.

clone_size,cdr3_length,j_call,v_call,d_call,cdr3_aa
-,13,TRBJ2-3,TRBV5-1,-,ASSLPQAVTDTQY
once,11,TRBJ2-1,TRBV20-1,-,SATHPQINEQF
few,15,TRBJ2-5,TRBV5-1,TRBD2,ASSSGLAGAEYNEQY
once,13,TRBJ2-1,TRBV3-1,TRBD2,ASSQRGAGRNEQF
-,13,TRBJ1-1,TRBV28,-,ASSSPATGNTEAF
-,13,TRBJ2-3,TRBV20-1,-,SAKTTRPSVDTQY
few,12,TRBJ2-5,TRBV4-1,-,ASSQIGQEETQY
-,13,TRBJ2-1,TRBV10-3,TRBD1,AISPGQGALYEQF
-,13,TRBJ2-1,TRBV12-5,-,ASGLVLGVYNEQF
-,14,TRBJ2-7,TRBV7-9,-,ASSRVIGHQTYEQY
-,11,TRBJ1-1,TRBV27,-,ASSPSGGAEAF
-,13,TRBJ1-1,TRBV28,-,ASSLPGRGDTEAF
-,13,TRBJ1-1,TRBV7-8,-,ASKERDGQNTEAF
-,9,TRBJ2-2,TRBV5-6,-,ASSLYGELF
few,12,TRBJ2-1,TRBV3-1,-,ASSHGSSYNEQF
-,13,TRBJ2-3,TRBV27,TRBD2,ASSPSTSGWHTQY
-,9,TRBJ2-7,TRBV12-3/TRBV12-4,-,ASSARGEQY
-,14,TRBJ2-5,TRBV5-1,TRBD2,ASSLGFGGGTETQY
-,14,TRBJ2-1,TRBV24-1,TRBD1,ATSGGQGSTYNEQF
few,12,TRBJ1-2,TRBV7-2,-,ASSLAGPFYGYT
-,16,TRBJ2-7,TRBV4-1,TRBD1,ASSPLQIGTGGIYEQY
-,13,TRBJ1-5,TRBV12-3/TRBV12-4,-,ASSPGTDRNQPQH
-,11,TRBJ1-2,TRBV6-2/TRBV6-3,-,ATTGRTLYGYT
-,11,TRBJ2-5,TRBV6-5,TRBD1,ASSHRGQETQY
-,12,TRBJ2-3,TRBV29-1,-,SVRVGGVTDTQY
-,13,TRBJ2-5,TRBV5-5,TRBD2,ASSLDPSGVETQY
few,11,TRBJ2-2,TRBV12-3/TRBV12-4,-,ASARTNTGELF
-,13,TRBJ1-4,TRBV29-1,-,SVDEGLGSGGKLF
-,11,TRBJ2-1,TRBV5-6,-,ASSSGTPNEQF
once,13,TRBJ1-3,TRBV20-1,-,SALPIDKVGNTIY
-,11,TRBJ2-5,TRBV6-5,-,ASSSRRGFEQY
-,11,TRBJ1-5,TRBV7-9,-,ASSFMGNQPQH
-,14,TRBJ2-5,TRBV5-1,-,ASSLVMGGYQETQY
-,12,TRBJ2-1,TRBV3-1,-,ASSQMPTNNEQF
-,14,TRBJ2-3,TRBV4-1,TRBD2,ASSQVMAGGSDTQY
-,10,TRBJ2-4,TRBV5-1,-,ARGTGQNIQY
-,15,TRBJ2-1,TRBV20-1,TRBD2,SARVQSGTSSYNEQF
-,14,TRBJ2-1,TRBV20-1,TRBD2,SARDVSSGGNNEQF
-,12,TRBJ2-2,TRBV2,-,ASKGQTNTGELF
-,13,TRBJ2-5,TRBV10-1,-,ASSEAPGAQETQY
-,10,TRBJ1-2,TRBV20-1,-,SARGSGLGYT
-,13,TRBJ2-3,TRBV24-1,-,ATSDWQGSTDTQY
-,13,TRBJ2-1,TRBV20-1,TRBD2,SAPRAGGSYNEQF
-,12,TRBJ1-5,TRBV6-5,TRBD1,ASSRGQGIQPQH
once,10,TRBJ2-1,TRBV20-1,TRBD1,SARGGDREQF
-,13,TRBJ2-7,TRBV4-1,-,ASSQLVGSYYEQY
-,11,TRBJ2-5,TRBV20-1,TRBD2,SATSGIQETQY
few,12,TRBJ2-3,TRBV12-3/TRBV12-4,-,ASSYRDSTDTQY
-,10,TRBJ1-4,TRBV6-6,-,ASSYESEKLF
-,12,TRBJ1-2,TRBV6-5,-,ASSPEGGIVRYT
-,11,TRBJ2-7,TRBV13,-,ASSPDRSYEQY
-,12,TRBJ2-7,TRBV5-1,-,ASSLVSQGIEQY
few,9,TRBJ2-3,TRBV25-1,TRBD1,ASSTGHTQY
few,13,TRBJ2-1,TRBV6-5,TRBD1,ASRRDRVAYNEQF
many,11,TRBJ2-3,TRBV24-1,-,ATIIPAPDTQY
-,12,TRBJ2-5,TRBV5-1,TRBD1,ASSYQGAKETQY
-,14,TRBJ2-1,TRBV29-1,-,SVEGDGATHYNEQF
-,11,TRBJ2-4,TRBV5-6,-,ASSLDRLDIQY
-,11,TRBJ1-2,TRBV20-1,-,SAGEPANYGYT
-,14,TRBJ1-2,TRBV27,-,ASLGLRGEDGYGYT